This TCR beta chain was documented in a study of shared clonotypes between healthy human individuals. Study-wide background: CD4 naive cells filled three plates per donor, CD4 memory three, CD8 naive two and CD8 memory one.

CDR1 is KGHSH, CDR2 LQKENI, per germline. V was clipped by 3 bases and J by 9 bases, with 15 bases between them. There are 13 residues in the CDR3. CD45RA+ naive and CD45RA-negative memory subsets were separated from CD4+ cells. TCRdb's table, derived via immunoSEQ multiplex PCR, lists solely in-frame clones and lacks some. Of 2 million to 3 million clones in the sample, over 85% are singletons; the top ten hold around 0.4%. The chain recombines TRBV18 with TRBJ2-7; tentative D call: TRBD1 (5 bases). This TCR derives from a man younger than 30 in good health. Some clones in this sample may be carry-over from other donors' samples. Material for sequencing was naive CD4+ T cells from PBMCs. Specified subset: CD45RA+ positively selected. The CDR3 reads CASSPTLDSVQYF. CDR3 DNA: TGTGCCAGCTCACCGACACTTGACAGTGTGCAGTACTTC. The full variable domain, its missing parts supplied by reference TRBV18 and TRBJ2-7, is NAGVMQNPRHLVRRRGQEARLRCSPMKGHSHVYWYRQLPEEGLKFMVYLQKENIIDESGMPKERFSAEFPKEGPSILRIQQVVRGDSAAYFCASSPTLDSVQYFGPGTRLTVT.